The sequence of this T cell receptor beta chain was determined in a study of blood T cells in healthy people across ages. Then a second PCR, running about 6 to 11 cycles, was carried out with a sample-barcoded 5' primer and a J-beta primer mix. TCRdb processed the 5' RACE reads anew with MiXCR; each CDR3 protein has one entry. The sample includes roughly 1.6 million distinct CDR3 sequences, about 32% of them seen just once. Drawn from each donor were ten milliliters of peripheral blood. Per sample, at least 6 micrograms of total RNA were extracted. Study-wide points: It was not known whether donors were CMV positive (a possible confounder of expanded clonotype changes).

This clonotype was detected only a few times. The antigen is undetermined. Germline values: CDR1 SGHTA, CDR2 FQGTGA. This CDR3 comprises 16 residues. The germline V and J ends were trimmed by 4 bases and 4 bases, with 20 bases remaining between them. The chain combines TRBV7-3 with TRBJ2-7; D perhaps matches TRBD1 (5 bases). Sequencing input: blood. This sequence originates from a woman aged 25 to 45 in good health. CDR3 region: CASSSHPASAGYEQYF. DNA of the CDR3: TGTGCCAGCAGCTCTCACCCGGCCAGTGCAGGGTACGAGCAGTACTTC.